This T cell receptor beta chain stems from a study of neurological immune-mediated disorders. Findings of the study overall: HTLV-1-associated myelopathy displayed the greatest TCR clonal expansion, and multiple sclerosis exhibited the smallest, lower than that of healthy controls.

This clonotype was recorded many times. Its antigen is currently unknown. A single record per CDR3 protein comes from TCRdb applying MiXCR to the 5' RACE reads. The sample holds tens of thousands of distinct CDR3 sequences, roughly 15% seen once. The CDR3 runs to 17 residues. Germline loops: CDR1 MNHNS, CDR2 SASEGT. The J segment lost 1 base and the V segment lost 2 bases, leaving 10 bases of the junction unmatched. The sequenced sample consisted of PBMCs. This clonotype was sampled from a woman in her fifties or sixties with HTLV-1-associated myelopathy (HAM/TSP). This chain connects TRBV6-1 to TRBJ2-5; 7 positions agree with TRBD2. For the CDR3, the DNA is TGTGCCAGCAGTGAAAATAGAGCGGGGACCTTCCAAGAGACCCAGTACTTC. Protein sequence: CASSENRAGTFQETQYF.